This paragraph covers one T cell receptor beta chain sequence. The sample is drawn from a study of blood T cell repertoires in COVID-19. In the study overall: Sources were T cells, B-cell-depleted T cells, or PBMCs; the material itself was cDNA or gDNA.

From germline, CDR1 is SGHRS and CDR2 YFSETQ. V was cut by 5 bases and J by 1 base, with 15 bases left in between. The CDR3 extends over 15 amino acids. In the study's own analysis: Nucleated cell number was recorded as an estimate derived from reference gene primer amplification. The assay was immunoSEQ multiplex PCR, and TCRdb's table has in-frame clones only and misses some. V and J calls and clone size follow that table, whereas D and trimming were derived from the DNA. The sample has about 160,000 clones, around 80% seen once. The sequence derives from a woman older than 75 with active or convalescent COVID-19. What was sequenced was peripheral blood. V gene TRBV5-1 combines with J gene TRBJ1-1, with D possibly matching TRBD1 (6 bases). DNA of the CDR3: TGCGCCAGCAGTCCTGGCGGGGGCTGGAACACTGAAGCTTTCTTT. It encodes CASSPGGGWNTEAFF.